This is a list of T cell receptor beta chains from one sample in a study of CD8+ T cells in alopecia areata. Produced via immunoSEQ multiplex PCR; TCRdb's table is partial and in-frame only. The sample gives under 250,000 clones, 50% to 65% of which show up once; around 0.46% is in the top ten. Specimen: CD4+ T cells sorted from blood, collected at week 0. The receptors come from a human donor with alopecia areata. CDR3s include the opening cysteine and the closing phenylalanine or tryptophan. The order of the fields is J gene, D gene, V gene, clone size, CDR3 DNA, CDR3 protein. A D gene is named only where the DNA matches it firmly. A clone size is listed for some rows: how often the clone was seen (once, few, many), or a class if it is expanded.

>TRBJ2-3|.|TRBV7-9|.
TGTGCCAGCAGTCTTAGATTGGGGAGCACAGATACGCAGTATTTT
CASSLRLGSTDTQYF
>TRBJ2-1|TRBD2|TRBV28|.
TGTGCCAGCAGTTTACTAGCGGGGGGAATCAATGAGCAGTTCTTC
CASSLLAGGINEQFF
>TRBJ2-7|.|TRBV29-1|.
TGCAGCGTTCTGAGGGGTTCCTACGAGCAGTACTTC
CSVLRGSYEQYF
>TRBJ1-2|.|TRBV30|.
TGTGCCTGGAGTGTAGCAGTGAACTATGGCTACACCTTC
CAWSVAVNYGYTF
>TRBJ2-6|.|TRBV2|.
TGTGCCAGCAGTGGAGGCCCCGTCCTGACTTTC
CASSGGPVLTF
>TRBJ2-3|.|TRBV5-1|.
TGCGCCAGCAGCTTACGGGAGACTTACACAGATACGCAGTATTTT
CASSLRETYTDTQYF
>TRBJ2-7|.|TRBV6-1|.
TGTGCCAGCAGTGATCCGGGACCCCGGGAGCAGTACTTC
CASSDPGPREQYF
>TRBJ1-6|.|TRBV6-6|.
TGTGCCAGCAGCCCGGGTTTTTCCGGATCACCCCTCCACTTT
CASSPGFSGSPLHF
>TRBJ2-7|TRBD2|TRBV7-8|few
TGTGCCAGCAGCTCCCTAGCGGGATTTTGGGAGCAGTACTTC
CASSSLAGFWEQYF
>TRBJ2-3|.|TRBV7-9|.
TGTGCCAGCAGCTCAGGGTTAGGGCAGTATTTT
CASSSGLGQYF
>TRBJ1-5|.|TRBV5-1|.
TGCGCCAGCAGCTTGCAGGGATCAATCAATCAGCCCCAGCATTTT
CASSLQGSINQPQHF
>TRBJ1-2|.|TRBV7-2|once
TGTGCCAGCAGGTCCCCAGGGGACTATGGCTACACCTTC
CASRSPGDYGYTF
>TRBJ2-7|.|TRBV6-1|once
TGTGCCAGCAGTCACCGGGACTTTCCCTACGAGCAGTACTTC
CASSHRDFPYEQYF
>TRBJ1-2|.|TRBV5-4|.
TGTGCCAGCAGCTGGTCGGGCGCCCAGAGGACTCTCTATGGCTACACCTTC
CASSWSGAQRTLYGYTF
>TRBJ1-5|.|TRBV2|.
TGTGCCAGCCACGGGGACCAGCAGCCCCAGCATTTT
CASHGDQQPQHF
>TRBJ2-7|TRBD1|TRBV4-1|.
TGCGCCAGCAGCCCGGGACAGGGGATCTACGAGCAGTACTTC
CASSPGQGIYEQYF
>TRBJ2-4|TRBD2|TRBV4-1|.
TGCGCCAGCAGCCAAGACGTCCGCGGGGGGCGGGTGGAAAACATTCAGTACTTC
CASSQDVRGGRVENIQYF
>TRBJ1-1|TRBD1|TRBV29-1|few
TGCAGCGTTGAAGGGACAGGGAGGACTGAAGCTTTCTTT
CSVEGTGRTEAFF
>TRBJ1-5|.|TRBV29-1|.
TGCAGCGTTGAAGAACTGCAGCATAGCAATCAGCCCCAGCATTTT
CSVEELQHSNQPQHF
>TRBJ1-6|TRBD1|TRBV30|.
TGTGCCTGGAGTACAGGGGGGAATTCACCCCTCCACTTT
CAWSTGGNSPLHF
>TRBJ2-7|TRBD2|TRBV7-9|.
TGTGCCAGCAGCCACGGGAGGGGCGAGCAGTACTTC
CASSHGRGEQYF
>TRBJ1-1|.|TRBV30|.
TGTGCCTGGAGTCCCATTGGGGGAACAATGAACACTGAAGCTTTCTTT
CAWSPIGGTMNTEAFF
>TRBJ2-7|.|TRBV15|.
TGTGCCACCAGCAGAATCCAGGGATCGTACGAGCAGTACTTC
CATSRIQGSYEQYF
>TRBJ2-2|.|TRBV5-1|.
TGCGCCAGCAGCTTTCGGACAGCCGGATCGGCCGGGGAGCTGTTTTTT
CASSFRTAGSAGELFF
>TRBJ2-2|.|TRBV29-1|.
TGCAGCGTTGTGAGGGCCGGGGAGCTGTTTTTT
CSVVRAGELFF
>TRBJ2-7|.|TRBV6-6|.
TGTGCCAGCAGTTACTCCGCGGGGACCTACGAGCAGTACTTC
CASSYSAGTYEQYF
>TRBJ2-7|.|TRBV5-6|.
TGTGCCAGCAGCTTGGCTTTCGGATCCTACGAGCAGTACTTC
CASSLAFGSYEQYF
>TRBJ1-4|TRBD1|TRBV6-9|.
TGTGCCAGCAGTTATAACCGGGACAAGGACAGGGCAACTAATGAAAAACTGTTTTTT
CASSYNRDKDRATNEKLFF
>TRBJ2-5|.|TRBV18|.
TGTGCCAGCTCACCAGCCGAAGGGCAAGAGACCCAGTACTTC
CASSPAEGQETQYF
>TRBJ2-3|.|TRBV7-2|few
TGTGCCAGCAGCCACCCAGATACGCAGTATTTT
CASSHPDTQYF
>TRBJ1-1|.|TRBV9|.
TGTGCCAGCACCAATACCCCCTTGATGAACACTGAAGCTTTCTTT
CASTNTPLMNTEAFF
>TRBJ2-6|.|TRBV7-3|few
TGTGCCAGCAGCCCGGATCTCAACGTCCTGACTTTC
CASSPDLNVLTF
>TRBJ2-1|.|TRBV29-1|.
TGCAGCGTTGGGGGTAGCTCCTACAATGAGCAGTTCTTC
CSVGGSSYNEQFF
>TRBJ1-6|TRBD1|TRBV5-1|.
TGCGCCAGCAGCCGATGGACAGGGGACAATTCACCCCTCCACTTT
CASSRWTGDNSPLHF
>TRBJ1-2|.|TRBV5-1|.
TGCGCCAGCAGCTTGGTGGGCACGGCCGACTATGGCTACACCTTC
CASSLVGTADYGYTF
>TRBJ1-3|.|TRBV29-1|.
TGCAGCGCAATCCGACAAGCCTCTGGAAACACCATATATTTT
CSAIRQASGNTIYF
>TRBJ1-2|.|TRBV19|.
TGTGCCAGTAGTATCCCCTCGTTCACGAGCTACACCTTC
CASSIPSFTSYTF
>TRBJ2-5|.|TRBV5-1|.
TGCGCCAGCCACGAACAAGAGACCCAGTACTTC
CASHEQETQYF
>TRBJ2-5|.|TRBV7-2|.
TGTGCCAGCAGCTTAGACCCAGTGGAGACCCAGTACTTC
CASSLDPVETQYF
>TRBJ1-4|.|TRBV15|.
TGTGCCACCAGCAGAGACGGGACGGGGACTAATGAAAAACTGTTTTTT
CATSRDGTGTNEKLFF
>TRBJ2-6|TRBD1|TRBV5-1|once
TGCGCCAGCAGCTCGACAGGGGCCTCGACTTTC
CASSSTGASTF
>TRBJ2-3|.|TRBV27|.
TGTGCCAGCAGTTTCGGAGGCGGCACCACAGATACGCAGTATTTT
CASSFGGGTTDTQYF
>TRBJ2-1|TRBD1|TRBV5-1|.
TGCGCCAGCAGCTCCAAATTCGGGACAGGGGGCGATGAGCAGTTCTTC
CASSSKFGTGGDEQFF
>TRBJ1-2|TRBD1|TRBV7-9|once
TGTGCCAGCAGCCCAGGGACAGGATTAGGTGGCTACACCTTC
CASSPGTGLGGYTF
>TRBJ2-6|.|TRBV29-1|.
TGCAGCGTTGGGGCAGGAAGCTCTGGGGCCAACGTCCTGACTTTC
CSVGAGSSGANVLTF
>TRBJ2-7|.|TRBV6-5|.
TGTGCCAGCAGTTACAGAGGCTCCTACGAGCAGTACTTC
CASSYRGSYEQYF